Listed below are T cell receptor beta chains from one sample, sequenced in a study of cytomegalovirus exposure and HLA in healthy donors. Libraries were prepared by immunoSEQ multiplex PCR; TCRdb keeps only in-frame clonotypes and omits some of them. This table has approximately 190,000 clones, around 81% appearing once. The sample comprised PBMCs. The source of these receptors is a woman under 30 in good health and CMV-seropositive. Each CDR3 is given with its conserved first and last residue. A D gene is named only where the DNA matches it firmly. Part of the rows lack a size; the others show once, few, many or a class for expanded clones.

CDR3 protein | CDR3 DNA | V gene | clone size | J gene | D gene
CASSPGQGNNQPQHF | TGTGCCAGCTCACCCGGACAGGGGAACAATCAGCCCCAGCATTTT | TRBV18 | few | TRBJ1-5 | TRBD1
CASSRIDDLNTEAFF | TGTGCCAGCAGCCGTATAGACGACTTGAACACTGAAGCTTTCTTT | TRBV13 | - | TRBJ1-1 | -
CASSPGTGVYEQFF | TGTGCCAGCTCGCCCGGGACAGGGGTATATGAGCAGTTCTTC | TRBV6-6 | - | TRBJ2-1 | TRBD1
CASSEFVQGTFF | TGTGCCAGCAGTGAATTTGTCCAGGGGACTTTCTTT | TRBV2 | - | TRBJ1-1 | -
CASSYSNRVYQPQHF | TGTGCCAGCAGTTACTCGAACCGGGTTTATCAGCCCCAGCATTTT | TRBV6-5 | - | TRBJ1-5 | -
CASSPSTGTRGMDTQYF | TGTGCCAGCTCACCAAGTACCGGGACTAGGGGGATGGATACGCAGTATTTT | TRBV18 | - | TRBJ2-3 | TRBD2
CASSRDWISGANGLTF | TGTGCCAGCAGCCGGGACTGGATCTCTGGGGCCAACGGCCTGACTTTC | TRBV2 | few | TRBJ2-6 | -
CASSFTRDSNEKLFF | TGTGCCAGCAGTTTCACCCGGGACAGTAATGAAAAACTGTTTTTT | TRBV28 | - | TRBJ1-4 | TRBD1
CSVEAGGTEAFF | TGCAGCGTTGAGGCGGGAGGGACTGAAGCTTTCTTT | TRBV29-1 | - | TRBJ1-1 | -
CASSLSLRGYTF | TGTGCCAGCAGCTTAAGTCTGAGAGGCTACACCTTC | TRBV7-2 | - | TRBJ1-2 | -
CASSIYSGANVLTF | TGCGCCAGCAGCATATACTCTGGGGCCAACGTCCTGACTTTC | TRBV5-5 | - | TRBJ2-6 | -
CAWSATPARVYGYTF | TGTGCCTGGAGTGCAACACCCGCCCGGGTTTATGGCTACACCTTC | TRBV30 | - | TRBJ1-2 | -
CASSLVGGSGQPQHF | TGCGCCAGCAGCTTGGTGGGGGGGTCGGGTCAGCCCCAGCATTTT | TRBV5-1 | - | TRBJ1-5 | -
CASTGSLSNQPQHF | TGTGCCAGCACCGGGTCTCTTAGCAATCAGCCCCAGCATTTT | TRBV28 | - | TRBJ1-5 | -
CASSQETPVSYGYTF | TGCGCCAGCAGCCAAGAAACCCCGGTTTCCTATGGCTACACCTTC | TRBV4-3 | - | TRBJ1-2 | -
CASSQGQANYGYTF | TGTGCCAGCAGCCAGGGACAGGCTAACTATGGCTACACCTTC | TRBV5-5 | - | TRBJ1-2 | TRBD1
CASSLAYRTKNTGELFF | TGTGCCAGCAGCTTAGCATACCGGACTAAGAACACCGGGGAGCTGTTTTTT | TRBV11-2 | - | TRBJ2-2 | -
CASSTLGDNLYGYTF | TGTGCCAGTAGTACCCTGGGGGACAATCTTTATGGCTACACCTTC | TRBV19 | - | TRBJ1-2 | -
CASSSGVYGYTF | TGCGCCAGCAGCTCGGGGGTATATGGCTACACCTTC | TRBV5-1 | - | TRBJ1-2 | -
CASSYAGGGNTEAFF | TGTGCCAGCAGTTACGCGGGGGGCGGGAACACTGAAGCTTTCTTT | TRBV6-6 | - | TRBJ1-1 | -
CASSSRGGGLEETQYF | TGTGCCAGCAGCTCCCGGGGGGGAGGATTAGAAGAGACCCAGTACTTC | TRBV27 | few | TRBJ2-5 | TRBD2
CAISPGQGAPGYTF | TGTGCCATCAGTCCGGGACAGGGGGCGCCCGGCTACACCTTC | TRBV10-3 | - | TRBJ1-2 | TRBD1
CASRPDSYQPQHF | TGTGCCAGTAGACCGGACAGTTATCAGCCCCAGCATTTT | TRBV19 | - | TRBJ1-5 | -
CASRIQGNYGYTF | TGCGCCAGCAGAATCCAGGGAAACTATGGCTACACCTTC | TRBV5-1 | few | TRBJ1-2 | -
CASSLETGANYGYTF | TGTGCCAGCAGCCTGGAAACGGGAGCTAACTATGGCTACACCTTC | TRBV5-4 | - | TRBJ1-2 | -
CASSLGAGGGYNEQFF | TGTGCCAGCAGCTTAGGGGCGGGGGGCGGCTACAATGAGCAGTTCTTC | TRBV7-9 | - | TRBJ2-1 | TRBD2
CASSLGPGGETEAFF | TGTGCCAGCAGCTTGGGGCCAGGGGGCGAAACTGAAGCTTTCTTT | TRBV4-2 | - | TRBJ1-1 | TRBD1
CASSSDREAEAFF | TGTGCCAGCAGTTCCGACAGGGAGGCTGAAGCTTTCTTT | TRBV7-3 | - | TRBJ1-1 | TRBD1
CACKTSGGADTQYF | TGTGCCTGTAAAACTAGCGGGGGGGCGGATACGCAGTATTTT | TRBV30 | once | TRBJ2-3 | TRBD2
CAWRGQDPNTEAFF | TGTGCCTGGAGGGGACAGGACCCGAACACTGAAGCTTTCTTT | TRBV30 | - | TRBJ1-1 | TRBD1
CASSPRQGSYEQYF | TGTGCCAGCAGTCCCAGACAGGGCTCCTACGAGCAGTACTTC | TRBV6-5 | - | TRBJ2-7 | TRBD1
CASSEALQGLMNTEAFF | TGTGCCAGCAGTGAAGCGTTGCAGGGCCTGATGAACACTGAAGCTTTCTTT | TRBV2 | - | TRBJ1-1 | -
CASSQGALTKNIQYF | TGTGCCAGTAGTCAGGGGGCGCTTACCAAAAACATTCAGTACTTC | TRBV19 | - | TRBJ2-4 | TRBD1
CASSQGQASGNTIYF | TGCGCCAGCAGCCAAGGACAGGCCTCTGGAAACACCATATATTTT | TRBV4-1 | - | TRBJ1-3 | -